What follows are 17 T cell receptor beta chains derived from one specimen sequenced in a study of cytomegalovirus exposure and HLA in healthy donors. With 60 Vbeta and 13 Jbeta primers, the PCR was carried out. Some clones are missing from TCRdb's copy, which holds only in-frame ones; the method was immunoSEQ multiplex PCR. The table has about 61,000 clones, about four fifths seen once. The material sequenced was PBMCs. These receptors came from a man aged 50 to 60 in good health and CMV-seropositive.

CDR3 in amino acids: CASSSRPELAGTRNEQFF. In DNA, the CDR3 is TGTGCCAGCAGCTCCCGCCCTGAACTAGCGGGAACCCGGAATGAGCAGTTCTTC. This chain links TRBV7-2 with TRBJ2-1; 10 bases fit TRBD2. This CDR3 spans 18 amino acids. V was pared by 4 bases and J by 7 bases, with 16 bases of the junction left unmatched. Germline lookup yields CDR1 SGHTA and CDR2 FQGNSA.

J is TRBJ1-2 and V is TRBV7-2; the D gene is possibly TRBD1 (5 bases). This CDR3 comprises 13 residues. The germline V gene has CDR1 SGHTA and CDR2 FQGNSA. V lost 1 base and J 7 bases, leaving 10 bases between the germline ends. The CDR3 reads CASSLERGSGYTF. As DNA, the CDR3 is TGTGCCAGCAGCTTAGAAAGGGGTAGTGGCTACACCTTC.

The chain carries TRBV6-1 and TRBJ2-1, with 9 bases aligning to TRBD1. Germline CDR1 is MNHNS and CDR2 is SASEGT. This CDR3 spans 19 amino acids. With 0 bases clipped from V and 4 bases from J, the junction kept 13 bases outside the gene matches. This CDR3 reads CASSEAQILTGGTYNEQFF. CDR3 DNA: TGTGCCAGCAGTGAAGCCCAGATATTAACAGGGGGCACTTACAATGAGCAGTTCTTC.

The CDR3 region is CASSRSRAGDSYEQYF. CDR3 coding DNA: TGTGCCAGCAGCCGCTCCCGCGCGGGGGACTCCTACGAGCAGTACTTC. This chain uses TRBV4-2 with TRBJ2-7, with TRBD2 matching 7 bases. This CDR3 has 16 residues. CDR1 and CDR2 from the germline V gene are LGHNA and YNFKEQ. V lost 4 bases and J lost 0; bases outside the gene matches: 9.

This chain joins TRBV18 and TRBJ2-7; 9 bases match TRBD1. J was trimmed by 3 bases and V by 1 base; bases with no gene match: 1. This CDR3 is built from 14 residues. Germline V gene lookup returns CDR1 KGHSH and CDR2 LQKENI. CDR3 in amino acids: CASSPLGQGYEQYF. The CDR3, as DNA: TGTGCCAGCTCACCACTGGGACAGGGCTACGAGCAGTACTTC.

The V and J genes are TRBV27 and TRBJ1-4; perhaps TRBD1 as D (5 bases). Trimming took 3 bases from V and 2 from J, leaving 16 bases between them. CDR3 size: 17 residues. Germline CDR1 is MNHEY and CDR2 is SMNVEV (reference sequence). The CDR3 DNA is TGTGCCAGCAGTTTCTGGCAGGGAAAGAAGACTAATGAAAAACTGTTTTTT. Its protein is CASSFWQGKKTNEKLFF.

CDR3 coding DNA: TGCGCCAGCAGCCAGGGACTGGGAGAGACCCAGTACTTC. As protein: CASSQGLGETQYF. The chain joins TRBV4-3 to TRBJ2-5; TRBD2 is a possible D gene (6 bases). The CDR3 contains 13 residues. Trimming took 3 bases from V and 4 from J, leaving 9 bases between them. Germline CDR1 LGHNA, CDR2 YSLEER.

This chain uses TRBV7-9 with TRBJ2-3, with D tentatively TRBD1 (6 bases). The CDR3 consists of 16 residues. Between the trimmed V and J ends, which lost 5 bases and 2 bases, there was a span of 17 bases. Germline V gene sequence: CDR1 SEHNR, CDR2 FQNEAQ (reference sequence). For the CDR3, the DNA is TGTGCCAGCAGCGCCTCCGGGACATCTAACACAGATACGCAGTATTTT. Translation: CASSASGTSNTDTQYF.

Details on this clone: One junction end does not reproduce the germline sequence, and a read error may be involved. This chain links TRBV10-3 with TRBJ2-2; perhaps TRBD2 as D (5 bases). The CDR3 contains 13 residues. Germline loops: CDR1 ENHRY, CDR2 SYGVKD. The CDR3 nucleotides are TGTGCCGTCCATCTAGGTGAACACCGGGGAGCTGTTTTT. It translates to CAVHLGEHRGAVF.

To note about this clone: The identical CDR3 is also encoded by other nucleotide sequences in the sample. The rearrangement links TRBV27 to TRBJ1-4; 7 nucleotides align to TRBD1. V shed 2 bases, J shed 8 bases, and the junction held 8 bases outside the gene matches. Germline V lookup: CDR1 MNHEY, CDR2 SMNVEV (reference sequence). The CDR3 extends over 15 amino acids. The CDR3 reads CASSLGGRGTEKLFF. The CDR3 DNA reads TGTGCCAGCAGTTTAGGGGGCAGGGGGACGGAAAAACTGTTTTTT.

This clone was seen many times. A read error may be the cause here, since a much bigger clone is one base away. This chain uses TRBV27 with TRBJ2-1; 14 bases are a match to TRBD2. This CDR3 is 16 amino acids long. The germline gives CDR1 MNHEY, CDR2 SMNVEV (reference sequence). CDR3 loop: CDSSGTSGSRYNEQFF. The CDR3, as DNA: TGTGACAGCAGCGGGACTAGCGGGAGTAGGTACAATGAGCAGTTCTTC.

The rearrangement uses TRBV6-6 and TRBJ2-1, with 10 bases lining up with TRBD2. The V gene's germline CDR1 is MNHNY and CDR2 SVGAGI (reference sequence). J gave up 9 bases and V 4 bases, and 9 bases lay outside the gene matches. The CDR3 has 15 residues. CDR3 nucleotides: TGTGCCAGCAGTTCCCAGCGGGGGGGCACCGGTGAGCAGTTCTTC. This encodes CASSSQRGGTGEQFF.

The chain uses TRBV7-8 and TRBJ2-7, with TRBD1 identical over 10 bases. CDR3 size: 18 residues. Germline assignment: CDR1 SGHVS and CDR2 FQNEAQ. V shed 8 bases, J shed 0 bases, and the junction held 16 bases outside the gene matches. CDR3 coding DNA: TGTGCCAGCCGAGGGAGGACAGGGGGTTCAGAGAGCTCCTACGAGCAGTACTTC. Its protein is CASRGRTGGSESSYEQYF.

This chain links TRBV28 with TRBJ2-3; 9 nucleotides line up with TRBD1. The V and J ends lost 4 bases and 3 bases, in that order; junction bases with no gene match: 5. Germline CDR1 and CDR2: MDHEN and SYDVKM. The CDR3 runs 15 residues. The CDR3 reads CASSSPGQGTDTQYF. The CDR3 DNA is TGTGCCAGCAGTTCCCCGGGACAGGGAACAGATACGCAGTATTTT.

In its sample, this clone was seen once. J is TRBJ2-5 and V is TRBV25-1, with a weak D call TRBD1 (7 bases). Gene TRBJ2-7 matches the end of the DNA better, so the J call may be wrong. This CDR3 has 18 amino acids. Looked up from germline, CDR1 is MGHDK and CDR2 is SYGVNS. CDR3 loop: CAIRVIPPQGDFSYEQYF. CDR3 bases: TGTGCCATCAGGGTAATCCCCCCTCAGGGGGACTTCTCCTACGAGCAGTACTTC.

This clone was seen just once. The J gene is TRBJ2-1, the V gene TRBV11-2, with 14 bases fitting TRBD2. Germline V gene data show CDR1 as SGHAT and CDR2 as FQNNGV. This CDR3 is 16 amino acids long. The V segment lost 5 bases and the J segment 8 bases; nucleotides outside the gene matches: 8. CDR3 protein: CASSARLAGGLDEQFF. CDR3 nucleotide sequence: TGTGCCAGCAGCGCCCGACTAGCGGGAGGGCTCGATGAGCAGTTCTTC.

This chain joins TRBV4-1 and TRBJ2-1; TRBD2 agrees at 7 bases. Germline CDR1 is MGHRA and CDR2 is YSYEKL. V dropped 5 bases and J dropped 7; count of bases not matched to a gene: 17. The CDR3 is 17 amino acids. The CDR3 DNA is TGCGCCAGCAGCGTCCCTCGGACCCGGACCGGGAGGAATGAGCAGTTCTTC. This encodes CASSVPRTRTGRNEQFF.